A selection of T cell receptor beta chains follows, all from one sample in a study of blood T cell repertoires in COVID-19. The table came from immunoSEQ multiplex PCR; TCRdb's copy has only in-frame clones and leaves some out. There are under 200,000 clones in the sample; roughly 86% occur only once, and about 5.6% lies in the top ten. The specimen was PBMCs or T cells enriched from blood (not recorded which). The receptors stem from a man aged 35 to 55 with acute COVID-19. Both conserved end residues are part of each CDR3. Fields, in order: CDR3 length, J gene, V gene, D gene, clone size, CDR3 DNA, CDR3 protein. The D gene is left open where the match is weak. Part of the rows lack a size; the others show once, few, many or a class for expanded clones.

15 TRBJ2-6 TRBV27 . . TGTGCCAGCAGTACAGGGCTTCCTGGGGCCAACGTCCTGACTTTC CASSTGLPGANVLTF
13 TRBJ2-3 TRBV18 . . TGTGCCAGCTCACGGAAGGGGCCAGATACGCAGTATTTT CASSRKGPDTQYF
14 TRBJ2-1 TRBV6-1 . . TGTGCCAGCAGTGACAGCGGGTCTTACAATGAGCAGTTCTTC CASSDSGSYNEQFF
15 TRBJ2-1 TRBV4-1 . . TGCGCCAGCAGCCAAGAATGGGCTCACGGCAATGAGCAGTTCTTC CASSQEWAHGNEQFF
18 TRBJ2-1 TRBV7-8 . . TGTGCCAGCAGCTTGGGGCGGGGGCCGAACGACTACTACAATGAGCAGTTCTTC CASSLGRGPNDYYNEQFF
14 TRBJ2-4 TRBV7-9 TRBD2 . TGTGCCAGCAGCTTCCCCGGGGGGGGAGACATTCAGTACTTC CASSFPGGGDIQYF
14 TRBJ2-5 TRBV11-3 TRBD1 once TGTGCCAGCAGCATTACAGGGGTTTCGCAGACCCAGTACTTC CASSITGVSQTQYF
15 TRBJ2-7 TRBV28 . . TGTGCCAGCAGCTCTACAGGGGGGGACTACGAGAAGCAGTACTTC CASSSTGGDYEKQYF
16 TRBJ1-5 TRBV5-1 . . TGCGCCAGCAGCTTGGACGGAAGCACAGGCAATCAGCCCCAGCATTTT CASSLDGSTGNQPQHF
14 TRBJ2-1 TRBV7-2 . . TGTGCCAGCAGCCTTCTAGAGATCTACAATGAGCAGTTCTTC CASSLLEIYNEQFF
13 TRBJ2-4 TRBV28 . . TGTGCCAGCAGGGCCGGGGCCAAAAACATTCAGTACTTC CASRAGAKNIQYF
15 TRBJ1-1 TRBV5-1 . . TGCGCCAGCAGCTTGTATGGGGGCCGGGACACTGAAGCTTTCTTT CASSLYGGRDTEAFF
12 TRBJ1-6 TRBV12-3/TRBV12-4 . . TGTGCCAGCAGGGAGTATAATTCACCCCTCCACTTT CASREYNSPLHF
12 TRBJ1-1 TRBV6-5 . . TGTGCCAGCAGTCAGGTGAACACTGAAGCTTTCTTT CASSQVNTEAFF
16 TRBJ1-2 TRBV6-5 . . TGTGCCAGCAGTTATGGAGGTCTAAGATTGGGCTATGGCTACACCTTC CASSYGGLRLGYGYTF
18 TRBJ2-2 TRBV30 TRBD2 . TGTGCCTGGAGGAACTTTTTTTTAGCGGGAGGCCCCCCCGGGGAGCTGTTTTTT CAWRNFFLAGGPPGELFF
13 TRBJ2-7 TRBV4-2 . . TGTGCCAGCTCGAGGGACTCGCAGTGGGAGCAGTACTTC CASSRDSQWEQYF
14 TRBJ2-1 TRBV19 TRBD1 . TGTGCCAGTAGTATAGGGGGGACAGCAGGTGAGCAGTTCTTC CASSIGGTAGEQFF
15 TRBJ1-1 TRBV28 . . TGTGCCAGCAGCTATGACACGGTCAGGATCACTGAAGCTTTCTTT CASSYDTVRITEAFF
14 TRBJ2-1 TRBV10-3 TRBD2 . TGTGCCATCACTCAGCGGGAGGGTGCCAATGAGCAGTTCTTC CAITQREGANEQFF
15 TRBJ1-5 TRBV6-4 . . TGTGCCAGCAGTGCCTCCCCAGGGGAGGGTCAGCCCCAGCATTTT CASSASPGEGQPQHF
19 TRBJ2-6 TRBV11-2 . . TGTGCCAGCAGCTTAGGACAATCGAGGGTTTTCTCTGGGGCCAACGTCCTGACTTTC CASSLGQSRVFSGANVLTF
15 TRBJ2-7 TRBV28 . . TGTGCCATCGAGAACTTAACAGGGTTGGGCGGCGAGCAGTACTTC CAIENLTGLGGEQYF
13 TRBJ1-5 TRBV30 . . TGTGCCTGGAGTGTACGGGAGGAGCAGCCCCAGCATTTT CAWSVREEQPQHF
14 TRBJ2-5 TRBV10-3 TRBD2 . TGTGCCAGCGCTACCCGGGAGGGGGGAGAGACCCAGTACTTC CASATREGGETQYF
14 TRBJ2-7 TRBV4-1 TRBD2 . TGCGCCAGCAGCCAGTCGGGACTATTATACGAGCAGTACTTC CASSQSGLLYEQYF
14 TRBJ1-2 TRBV27 . once TGTGCCAGCAGTTCCATCCCGGGGATCTATGGCTACACCTTC CASSSIPGIYGYTF
15 TRBJ1-2 TRBV10-1 . . TGCGCCAGCAGAAAACCCAGTGCTGCTAACTATGGCTACACCTTC CASRKPSAANYGYTF
16 TRBJ2-3 TRBV4-1 . . TGCGCCAGCAGCCATGGGGTTGGACTGGCGCGGGATACGCAGTATTTT CASSHGVGLARDTQYF
15 TRBJ2-7 TRBV28 . . TGTGCCAGCAGCCCCCCCTCGGGTAGCTCCTACGAGCAGTACTTC CASSPPSGSSYEQYF
12 TRBJ2-7 TRBV7-3 . . TGTGCCAGCAGCCCCGGGAGATCCGAGCAGTACTTC CASSPGRSEQYF
17 TRBJ2-7 TRBV18 . . TGTGCCAGCTCACCAGTTACCTCGTCGGAGATTAGCTACGAGCAGTACTTC CASSPVTSSEISYEQYF
20 TRBJ1-6 TRBV4-1 . once TGCGCCAGCAGCCAAGATTCGGGGGGGCTAAGGGGTTCCTATAATTCACCCCTCCACTTT CASSQDSGGLRGSYNSPLHF
14 TRBJ2-7 TRBV5-1 TRBD2 . TGCGCCAGCAGCTTGGAGGCTAGCGGAAACGAGCAGTACTTC CASSLEASGNEQYF
11 TRBJ2-7 TRBV20-1 . . TGCAGTGCTAGCGTCCTGTACGAGCAGTACTTC CSASVLYEQYF
12 TRBJ1-1 TRBV30 . . TGTGCCTGGAGACTTTTGAACACTGAAGCTTTCTTT CAWRLLNTEAFF
11 TRBJ1-2 TRBV30 . once TGTGCCTGGAGTCTAGACAGGGGCTACACCTTC CAWSLDRGYTF
14 TRBJ2-7 TRBV6-1 TRBD1 . TGTGCCAGCAGTGACAGGGGGTATACCTACGAGCAGTACTTC CASSDRGYTYEQYF
15 TRBJ1-2 TRBV14 . . TGTGCCAGCAGCCGTCGGGAAGCCGCCCTTCGCGGCTACACCTTC CASSRREAALRGYTF
13 TRBJ1-5 TRBV30 . . TGTGCCTGGACCGTGGGGGGGGCGCAGCCCCAGCATTTT CAWTVGGAQPQHF
14 TRBJ2-5 TRBV14 TRBD2 . TGTGCCAGCAGCCCCCCCGGGGGAGGGGAGACCCAGTACTTC CASSPPGGGETQYF
15 TRBJ2-3 TRBV14 . . TGTGCCAGCAGCCCCTTTGAGACTAGCACAGATACGCAGTATTTT CASSPFETSTDTQYF
14 TRBJ1-2 TRBV6-6 TRBD1 few TGTGCCAGCAGCCCTCCGCAGGGGGCGGCTGGCTACACCTTC CASSPPQGAAGYTF